Listed below are T cell receptor beta chains from one sample, sequenced in a study of blood T cell repertoires in COVID-19. Some clones are missing from TCRdb's copy, which holds only in-frame ones; the method was immunoSEQ multiplex PCR. The repertoire holds fewer than 250,000 clones, with 65% to 85% as singletons. Source material: peripheral blood. Every receptor here comes from a man aged 50-60 years with active or convalescent COVID-19. The CDR3 runs from the conserved cysteine through the conserved F or W. The D gene is left open where the match is weak. Rows give clone size only sometimes, using once, few, many, or a class for an expanded clone.

v_gene,j_gene,d_gene,abundance,CDR3nt,CDR3aa
TRBV30,TRBJ1-6,TRBD1,few,TGTGCCTGGAGTGTACTCGGGGGGGACAGTAATTCACCCCTCCACTTT,CAWSVLGGDSNSPLHF
TRBV6-5,TRBJ2-2,TRBD2,NA,TGTGCCAGCAAGAGGGAGGGTTTCACCGGGGAGCTGTTTTTT,CASKREGFTGELFF
TRBV27,TRBJ2-5,NA,NA,TGTGCCAGCAGTATTCACTTCCAAGAGACCCAGTACTTC,CASSIHFQETQYF
TRBV5-1,TRBJ2-5,TRBD1,NA,TGCGCCAGCAGCTCGGGACAGGCGACAGGGGAGACCCAGTACTTC,CASSSGQATGETQYF
TRBV7-8,TRBJ2-7,TRBD1,NA,TGTGCCAGCAGCTTGGCGACAGGGCCCCAATCTCGCCCCCCAGAGCAGTACTTC,CASSLATGPQSRPPEQYF
TRBV4-1,TRBJ2-5,TRBD2,NA,TGCGCGGAAGAGGCGGGAGACCAAGAGACCCAGTACTTC,CAEEAGDQETQYF
TRBV6-4,TRBJ2-6,NA,NA,TGTGCCAGCAGGGACCCATGTTATCTCCTTAAGAGCTCTGGGGCCAACGTCCTGACTTTC,CASRDPCYLLKSSGANVLTF
TRBV5-5,TRBJ1-5,TRBD1,NA,TGTGCCAGCAGCCGGACAGGGGCGAGGGATCAGCCCCAGCATTTT,CASSRTGARDQPQHF
TRBV10-3,TRBJ1-2,TRBD1,NA,TGTGCCATCAGTGAGTCCCCGCTACCGGGACAGGGAAACGGCTACACCTTC,CAISESPLPGQGNGYTF
TRBV18,TRBJ2-1,NA,NA,TGTGCCAGCTCACAGATCCCGGGAGTCTCCTACAATGAGCAGTTCTTC,CASSQIPGVSYNEQFF
TRBV18,TRBJ2-7,TRBD1,once,TGTGCCAGCTCAGGGACAGGGGCGCTGGGCGAGCAGTACTTC,CASSGTGALGEQYF
TRBV6-5,TRBJ2-1,NA,NA,TGTGCCACAGAAACCTGGGTGGGGACTCAAAATGAGCAGTTCTTC,CATETWVGTQNEQFF
TRBV30,TRBJ1-1,TRBD1,NA,TGTGCCTGGACCCTACAGGGGACAGGGGCCACTGAAGCTTTCTTT,CAWTLQGTGATEAFF
TRBV6-2/TRBV6-3,TRBJ2-4,NA,NA,TGTGCCAGCAGTTACGGGCCAGGGAAAAAAAACATTCAGTACTTC,CASSYGPGKKNIQYF
TRBV10-3,TRBJ2-3,TRBD1,NA,TGTGCCATCACCCTCGGGACAGGGCGCACAGATACGCAGTATTTT,CAITLGTGRTDTQYF
TRBV5-5,TRBJ2-7,TRBD1,NA,TGTGCCAGCAGCATGGGGGACAGCTCCTACGAGCAGTACTTC,CASSMGDSSYEQYF
TRBV5-6,TRBJ2-7,NA,once,TGTGCCAGCAGCTTTAACCGGGACTCCCGAGCCGAGCAGTACTTC,CASSFNRDSRAEQYF
TRBV6-6,TRBJ1-1,NA,NA,TGTGCCAGCGAAGGCGGCATCGGGGCTTTCTTT,CASEGGIGAFF
TRBV19,TRBJ2-5,NA,NA,TGTGCCAGTAGTATGGGCAGCCAAGAGACCCAGTACTTC,CASSMGSQETQYF
TRBV12-3/TRBV12-4,TRBJ2-7,NA,NA,TGTGCCAGCAATGCGGATCAAGACTACGAGCAGTACTTC,CASNADQDYEQYF